This T cell receptor (beta chain) was recovered during a study of naive and memory T cell subsets (dated by TCRdb to about 2017). Broadly, across the study: An open-source, UMI-based TCR alpha and beta sequencing pipeline was applied to sorted naive and memory peripheral blood T cell subsets. The results of the functional CMV T cell responses matched the IgG serology results in every case. RNA was DNase-treated and reverse transcribed with TCR constant-region primers, mostly using SuperScript III. Paper-wide results and their limitations: The repertoire findings for the naive and memory subsets could not be validated, as no ground truth was available. In both CD4 and CD8 cells, a rise in Gini index and a fall in Shannon and inverse Simpson diversity were observed from naive through CM, EM and EMRA. A few larger clonotypes were present in naive repertoires, especially CD8 naive repertoires, and these clonotypes were possibly memory cells re-expressing CD45RA. A power law was followed by TCR abundance, with an exponent that differed between naive and memory subsets but was consistent across the three individuals. After error correction, over 85% of naive TCR sequences appeared only once, giving much steeper abundance distributions than memory subsets. A clonotype was defined as a single alpha or beta chain sequence rather than as a paired alpha/beta receptor. RNA-based TCR counts may be influenced by expression changes linked to T cell activation and differentiation.

From the second PCR step on, the TCR alpha and beta chain libraries were amplified in separate reactions. Donor CMV status was determined by IFNgamma production from CD4+ T cells after overnight stimulation of fresh PBMCs with CMV viral lysate. Using Miltenyi beads, CD4 T cells were first positively selected, and CD8 T cells were then positively selected from the CD4-negative fraction. Cells stained for CD3, CD4, CD8, CD45RA, CD27 and a live/dead dye were sorted on a BD Aria II into four subsets by CD45RA and CD27. Blood came from three healthy volunteers, each fractionated into CD4 and CD8 T cells and then into four differentiation subsets. About 110 ml of peripheral blood was taken from each donor, and PBMC were separated by density-gradient centrifugation on Ficoll-Paque PLUS. Sorted cells were lysed in RLT buffer, after which RNA was extracted using a Qiagen RNeasy kit and stored at -80 degrees C.

For this clonotype: Its antigen is still unknown. Per-base qualities were not stored, and no clone one base away is much larger.

The receptor library was made with UMI-ligation and nested PCR. The beta constant-region primer was an equimolar mix of two oligonucleotides covering both TRBC1 and TRBC2. Four rounds of PCR were used to amplify ligated cDNA, with nested alpha and beta constant-region primers being used together with the SP2 primer. A single-stranded oligonucleotide containing the SP2 primer and a 12-nucleotide UMI was joined to the 3' end of the cDNA by T4 RNA ligase 1. The ligation reaction was kept at 16 degrees C for about 19-24 hours. PCR2 was usually performed as a SYBR Green qPCR and halted at a preset threshold so that over-amplification would not occur. Agencourt AMPure XP magnetic beads were used for all purifications after the first. Libraries were quantified by Qubit and checked on a TapeStation, with a main peak expected near 650 bp. Pooled libraries were sequenced on an Illumina MiSeq using v2 2x251 paired-end kits, and typically roughly 1-2.1 million reads were obtained per sample. Each sample was pooled at about 4 nM, and about 5-8% PhiX was included to help cluster recognition. As for the authors' bioinformatics: V and J genes were assigned to Demultiplexor-processed FASTQ reads by Decombinator through tag matching, with a single base-pair mismatch being allowed. Collapsinator used UMIs to correct both sequencing errors and frequency errors arising from PCR heterogeneity. CDR3Translator translated TCRs and extracted CDR3s from the conserved cysteine to the FGXG phenylalanine, flagging non-productive sequences. Repertoires were subsampled to equal numbers of UMI-defined TCRs before Gini, Shannon entropy and inverse Simpson indices were calculated. Within the linear range, a power law was fitted to clonotype abundance distributions using maximum likelihood. For one naive CD8 sample, the pipeline and MIGEC produced similar UMI counts, unique TCR numbers and clonal distributions. One analysis removed from the naive repertoire any naive TCRs that were also present in any memory subset from the same donor. The repertoires were searched for about 7,300 CMV-associated CDR3 sequences that had been compiled from VDJdb and a published dataset. TCRdb reprocessed the public reads (quality trimming at Q25 with fastp, clone calling with MiXCR) and kept in-frame beta chains. Each record represents a unique CDR3 protein, reported with the most common genes and DNA among its rows. These V and J calls derive from TCRdb rather than the authors' analysis. The sample table holds around 140,000 distinct CDR3 sequences, of which approximately 21% were seen once. Together, the top ten hold approximately 0.58% of the sample.

CDR1 and CDR2 were assigned from the germline V gene as SNHLY and FYNNEI. From the cysteine up to the phenylalanine, the CDR3 has a length of 16 residues. Of the read, only the CDR3 DNA is kept; its 48 bases are in frame from base 1. Trimming removed 6 bases from V and 3 bases from J; the gene matches leave 9 bases unexplained. Source material: naive CD8+ T cells from blood. The cell subset or site label, read with the paper, signifies: naive T cells, CD45RA high CD27+. This chain joins TRBV2 to TRBJ2-3; 10 central bases correspond to TRBD1. The sequence derives from a human donor in good health. The CDR3 protein: CASRVSGTGDTDTQYF. The DNA is as follows: TGTGCCAGCAGGGTTAGCGGGACAGGGGATACAGATACGCAGTATTTT.